The rows below give T cell receptor beta chains drawn from one sample of a study of cytomegalovirus exposure and HLA in healthy donors. Sequencing was performed with immunoSEQ multiplex PCR; in TCRdb, only in-frame clones are kept and a portion is missing. This sample has approximately 170,000 clones, with 68% found just once. The sequencing sample was made of PBMCs. Receptors originate from a man aged 50 to 60 in good health and CMV-seronegative. Both conserved end residues are part of each CDR3. A D gene is named only where the DNA matches it firmly. Only part of the rows carry a size: once, few, many, or a class if the clone is expanded.

j_call v_call d_call clone_size cdr3_nt cdr3_aa
TRBJ2-2 TRBV7-2 TRBD1 . TGTGCCAGCAGCACCTGGACAGGGAACACCGGGGAGCTGTTTTTT CASSTWTGNTGELFF
TRBJ1-6 TRBV18 TRBD1 few TGTGCCAGCTCACTACGGACAGGGTCGGATTCACCCCTCCACTTT CASSLRTGSDSPLHF
TRBJ1-3 TRBV19 TRBD1 . TGTGCCAGTAGTCGGGACAGCTCTGGAAACACCATATATTTT CASSRDSSGNTIYF
TRBJ2-5 TRBV19 . . TGTGCCAGTAGTACTACGGTTGGAGAGACCCAGTACTTC CASSTTVGETQYF
TRBJ1-6 TRBV5-8 . . TGTGCCAGCAGCTTGGGACAGAATAATTCACCCCTCCACTTT CASSLGQNNSPLHF
TRBJ2-7 TRBV6-5 . . TGTGCCAGCAGTTCCACTTACCAGAGGAGCTCCTACGAGCAGTACTTC CASSSTYQRSSYEQYF
TRBJ1-2 TRBV5-5 . . TGTGCCAGCAGCGCGGGCCCGATGAACTATGGCTACACCTTC CASSAGPMNYGYTF
TRBJ2-2 TRBV18 TRBD1 . TGTGCCAGCTCACTACTGGGACAGGGAGGCACCGGGGAGCTGTTTTTT CASSLLGQGGTGELFF
TRBJ2-3 TRBV6-5 TRBD1 few TGTGCCAGCAGTGGAGGACAGGGGCGCACAGATACGCAGTATTTT CASSGGQGRTDTQYF
TRBJ1-5 TRBV7-2 . . TGTGCCAGCAGCTTAGATTCGAGTCAGCCCCAGCATTTT CASSLDSSQPQHF
TRBJ1-1 TRBV5-4 . . TGTGCCAGCAGCCCAGGACCCGGGACAACTGAAGCTTTCTTT CASSPGPGTTEAFF
TRBJ2-3 TRBV27 TRBD1 once TGTGCCAGCAGTTACAGGGGGATCCCAGATACGCAGTATTTT CASSYRGIPDTQYF
TRBJ2-7 TRBV28 TRBD1 . TGTGCCAGCAGTTGGGACAGGGGAGTCTACGAGCAGTACTTC CASSWDRGVYEQYF
TRBJ1-2 TRBV7-2 TRBD1 . TGTGCCAGCAGCTGGGGGGACAGGGGGGCTGGCTACACCTTC CASSWGDRGAGYTF
TRBJ2-1 TRBV6-5 . . TGTGCCAGCAGTTACGGGGGGGCGCCTTCCTACAATGAGCAGTTCTTC CASSYGGAPSYNEQFF
TRBJ2-3 TRBV10-1 TRBD1 once TGCGCCAGCAGTGATGAACCGGGACAGGGGACAGATACGCAGTATTTT CASSDEPGQGTDTQYF
TRBJ1-1 TRBV5-1 . . TGCGCCAGCAGCTCACAGGGTGGTCACACTGAAGCTTTCTTT CASSSQGGHTEAFF
TRBJ1-2 TRBV7-2 . . TGTGCCAGCAGCTTAGTCGGGAACTATGGCTACACCTTC CASSLVGNYGYTF
TRBJ2-7 TRBV27 . . TGTGCCAGCAGTCCCCGCCGGCAGGGTTCCTACGAGCAGTACTTC CASSPRRQGSYEQYF
TRBJ1-2 TRBV29-1 TRBD1 . TGCAGCGCCGGGCCCGTAGACAGGGGTACCTATGGCTACACCTTC CSAGPVDRGTYGYTF
TRBJ2-2 TRBV5-1 . . TGCGCCAGCAGCTTGGTGACGGGAGGGGGCCGACCAAAGAACACCGGGGAGCTGTTTTTT CASSLVTGGGRPKNTGELFF
TRBJ1-3 TRBV6-5 TRBD1 . TGTGCCAGCAGAGAACAGGGGTTAGTTGGAAACACCATATATTTT CASREQGLVGNTIYF
TRBJ1-2 TRBV2 . . TGTGCCAGCAGTGTTTACAGCATAACCAGTGGCTACACCTTC CASSVYSITSGYTF
TRBJ2-2 TRBV18 TRBD2 . TGTGCCAGCTCCCCTAGCGGGGGGAACACCGGGGAGCTGTTTTTT CASSPSGGNTGELFF
TRBJ1-1 TRBV28 . . TGTGCCAGCAACCTACAGGTTATGAACACTGAAGCTTTCTTT CASNLQVMNTEAFF
TRBJ2-7 TRBV12-5 TRBD1 . TGTGCTAGTGGTTCCGGGACAGACCCCGAGCAGTACTTC CASGSGTDPEQYF
TRBJ1-1 TRBV5-4 TRBD1 . TGTGCCAGCAGCCGACAGGGACCCATGAACACTGAAGCTTTCTTT CASSRQGPMNTEAFF
TRBJ1-6 TRBV4-1 TRBD1 . TGCGCCAGCAGCCCTACAGGGGTCCTTAATTCACCCCTCCACTTT CASSPTGVLNSPLHF
TRBJ2-2 TRBV7-9 TRBD2 few TGTGCCAGCAGCTTAGCTTGCGGACTAGGTGAGAAGTGCACCGGGGAGCTGTTTTTT CASSLACGLGEKCTGELFF
TRBJ1-5 TRBV6-1 . few TGTGCCAGCAGTATGACAGGCGATAGCAATCAGCCCCAGCATTTT CASSMTGDSNQPQHF
TRBJ2-2 TRBV18 . few TGTGCCAGCTCCTCGGTGGTAGACGGGGAGCTGTTTTTT CASSSVVDGELFF
TRBJ2-1 TRBV2 TRBD2 . TGTGCCAGCAGTGAGGGCGGGGGCTCCTACAATGAGCAGTTCTTC CASSEGGGSYNEQFF
TRBJ2-5 TRBV6-5 TRBD1 . TGTGCCAGCAGTTACTCGAGGGCAGGGGGAGCCGTGGAGCAGTACTTC CASSYSRAGGAVEQYF
TRBJ2-7 TRBV10-3 TRBD2 few TGTGCCATCAGTCCTAGCGGGGGTTACGAGCAGTACTTC CAISPSGGYEQYF
TRBJ1-3 TRBV28 . many TGTGCCAGCAGTTTAGGGGAGGTCCTAACGGGAAACACCATATATTTT CASSLGEVLTGNTIYF
TRBJ1-2 TRBV14 . . TGTGCCAGCAGCCAAGAGGTCGCGGGGGAAGGCTACACCTTC CASSQEVAGEGYTF
TRBJ2-7 TRBV5-1 . . TGCGCCAGCAGCTTGGCCGAAGGGGTTGTCTACGAGCAGTACTTC CASSLAEGVVYEQYF
TRBJ1-1 TRBV7-2 . . TGTGCCAGCAGCCCAGAGACAGGATTGAACACTGAAGCTTTCTTT CASSPETGLNTEAFF
TRBJ1-3 TRBV9 TRBD1 few TGTGCCAGCAGCCCTTCACAGGGGGCTGGAAACACCATATATTTT CASSPSQGAGNTIYF
TRBJ2-5 TRBV11-2 . once TGTGCCAGCAGCACGGGTGGGGAGACCCAGTACTTC CASSTGGETQYF
TRBJ2-3 TRBV19 TRBD2 . TGTGCCAGCGGACTAGCGACAGATACGCAGTATTTT CASGLATDTQYF
TRBJ1-3 TRBV4-3 . . TGCGCCAGCAGCCAACCTGGACAGCTCTCTGGAAACACCATATATTTT CASSQPGQLSGNTIYF
TRBJ2-3 TRBV5-4 . . TGTGCCAGCAGCTTGGAGGGGGGCACAGATACGCAGTATTTT CASSLEGGTDTQYF